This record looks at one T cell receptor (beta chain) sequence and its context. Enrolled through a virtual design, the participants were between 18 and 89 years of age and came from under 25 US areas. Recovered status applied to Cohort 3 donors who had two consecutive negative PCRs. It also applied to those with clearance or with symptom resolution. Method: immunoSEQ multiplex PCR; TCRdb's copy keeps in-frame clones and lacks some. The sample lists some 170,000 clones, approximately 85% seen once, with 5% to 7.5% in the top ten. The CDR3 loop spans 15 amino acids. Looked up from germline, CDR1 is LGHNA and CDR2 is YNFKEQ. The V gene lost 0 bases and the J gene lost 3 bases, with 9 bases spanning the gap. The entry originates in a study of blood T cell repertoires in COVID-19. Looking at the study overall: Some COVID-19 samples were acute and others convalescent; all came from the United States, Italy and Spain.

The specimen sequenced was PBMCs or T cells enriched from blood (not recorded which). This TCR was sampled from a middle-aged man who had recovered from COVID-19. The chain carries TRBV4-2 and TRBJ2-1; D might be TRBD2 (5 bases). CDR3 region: CASSQDPTSYNEQFF. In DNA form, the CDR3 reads TGTGCCAGCAGCCAAGACCCCACTAGCTACAATGAGCAGTTCTTC.